The 10 T cell receptor beta chains presented below share a single source sample, sequenced in a study of T cell responses to AZD1222 COVID-19 vaccine. Using immunoSEQ multiplex PCR, the repertoire was profiled, and TCRdb retains in-frame clones only, with some absent. Of fewer than 130,000 clones in the sample, around 92% are singletons; the top ten hold around 7.8%. The sequencing here drew on peripheral blood, taken on day 0 of AZD1222 vaccination. The receptor source for this set is an adult in good health.

This chain joins TRBV2 and TRBJ2-3, with unresolved D. The germline gives CDR1 SNHLY, CDR2 FYNNEI. This CDR3 region has 14 residues. Trimming removed 6 bases from V and 0 bases from J, with 10 bases in between. CDR3 region: CASRPDSSTDTQYF. DNA of the CDR3: TGTGCCAGCAGGCCTGACTCAAGCACAGATACGCAGTATTTT. Using reference TRBV2 and TRBJ2-3 for the parts outside the CDR3, the full variable domain is EPEVTQTPSHQVTQMGQEVILRCVPISNHLYFYWYRQILGQKVEFLVSFYNNEISEKSEIFDDQFSVERPDGSNFTLKIRSTKLEDSAMYFCASRPDSSTDTQYFGPGTRLTVL.

The chain combines TRBV27 with TRBJ2-2, with no clear D. There are 12 residues in the CDR3. V was pared by 3 bases and J by 1 base, with 0 bases between. CDR1 MNHEY and CDR2 SMNVEV come from the germline V gene (reference sequence). The CDR3 DNA is TGTGCCAGCAGTTTGAACACCGGGGAGCTGTTTTTT. It codes for CASSLNTGELFF.

The CDR3 DNA follows: TGTGCCACCAGCAGACGCTCGACAGGGGACACTGAAGCTTTCTTT. Translation: CATSRRSTGDTEAFF. The V gene is TRBV15, the J gene TRBJ1-1, with TRBD1 identical over 8 bases. The V gene end was trimmed by 2 bases and the J gene end by 3 bases; junction bases not matched to a gene: 5. Germline CDR1 reads LNHNV; CDR2 reads YYDKDF (reference sequence). This CDR3 contains 15 residues.

DNA for the CDR3: TGTGCCAGTAGTATAGATGAGATTGGCGGGCGTGGAAAACTGTTTTTT. Protein product: CASSIDEIGGRGKLFF. This chain joins TRBV19 and TRBJ1-4; D gene unclear. V was cut by 0 bases and J by 10 bases, with 18 bases left in between. There are 16 residues in the CDR3. Per the germline V gene, CDR1 is LNHDA and CDR2 is SQIVND (reference sequence). The variable domain in full, completed from reference TRBV19 and TRBJ1-4, reads DGGITQSPKYLFRKEGQNVTLSCEQNLNHDAMYWYRQDPGQGLRLIYYSQIVNDFQKGDIAEGYSVSREKKESFPLTVTSAQKNPTAFYLCASSIDEIGGRGKLFFGSGTQLSVL.

J is TRBJ1-1 and V is TRBV5-8, with 10 bases that match TRBD1. V dropped 4 bases and J dropped 4; count of bases not matched to a gene: 7. From germline, CDR1 is SGHTS and CDR2 YDEGEE. CDR3 length: 15 residues. DNA of the CDR3: TGTGCCAGCAGCCTAGACAGGGGGCCAGGCACTGAAGCTTTCTTT. Its translation is CASSLDRGPGTEAFF.

The genes are TRBV27 and TRBJ2-7, with 9 bases matching TRBD2. Looked up from germline, CDR1 is MNHEY and CDR2 is SMNVEV (reference sequence). Trimming cost V 3 bases and J 5 bases; bases outside gene matches: 5. The CDR3 loop spans 14 amino acids. For the CDR3, the DNA is TGTGCCAGCAGTTTTAAGACTAGCGGACACGAGCAGTACTTC. It translates to CASSFKTSGHEQYF.

This clone was counted once. V is TRBV19 and J is TRBJ1-4; TRBD1 agrees at 8 bases. After removal of 5 bases from V and 3 bases from J, the junction contained 11 bases not matched to a gene. Germline CDR1 is LNHDA and CDR2 is SQIVND (reference sequence). This CDR3 is 17 amino acids long. This CDR3 is CASSEGQAAIANEKLFF. Here the CDR3 DNA reads TGTGCCAGTAGTGAGGGACAGGCGGCTATTGCTAATGAAAAACTGTTTTTT.

This clone was seen only once. V gene TRBV18 combines with J gene TRBJ1-4, with TRBD1 identical over 7 bases. Trimming cost V 3 bases and J 3 bases; bases outside gene matches: 4. The CDR3 contains 15 residues. Germline V lookup: CDR1 KGHSH, CDR2 LQKENI. The CDR3 coding sequence is TGTGCCAGCTCACCTCCGGGACAGTCTAATGAAAAACTGTTTTTT. Its translation is CASSPPGQSNEKLFF.

The chain employs TRBV2 and TRBJ1-5, with 7 bases that match TRBD1. The V gene end was trimmed by 4 bases and the J gene end by 3 bases; junction bases not matched to a gene: 6. Germline V gives CDR1 SNHLY, CDR2 FYNNEI. This CDR3 has 15 amino acids. DNA of the CDR3: TGTGCCAGCAGTGCCGCCGGGACAGACAATCAGCCCCAGCATTTT. This encodes CASSAAGTDNQPQHF.

Regarding this clone: At one end, the junction sequence differs from germline, possibly due to a read error. The rearrangement links TRBV28 to TRBJ2-7; 10 nucleotides match TRBD2. The germline CDR1 and CDR2 sequences are MDHEN and SYDVKM. This CDR3 has 16 amino acids. DNA for the CDR3: TGTGCCAGCAGTCAGCCGGGACTAGCGATAGAATACGGGCAGTACTTC. It translates to CASSQPGLAIEYGQYF. Looking up the rest from reference TRBV28 and TRBJ2-7 gives the full variable domain: DVKVTQSSRYLVKRTGEKVFLECVQDMDHENMFWYRQDPGLGLRLIYFSYDVKMKEKGDIPEGYSVSREKKERFSLILESASTNQTSMYLCASSQPGLAIEYGQYFGPGTRLTVT.